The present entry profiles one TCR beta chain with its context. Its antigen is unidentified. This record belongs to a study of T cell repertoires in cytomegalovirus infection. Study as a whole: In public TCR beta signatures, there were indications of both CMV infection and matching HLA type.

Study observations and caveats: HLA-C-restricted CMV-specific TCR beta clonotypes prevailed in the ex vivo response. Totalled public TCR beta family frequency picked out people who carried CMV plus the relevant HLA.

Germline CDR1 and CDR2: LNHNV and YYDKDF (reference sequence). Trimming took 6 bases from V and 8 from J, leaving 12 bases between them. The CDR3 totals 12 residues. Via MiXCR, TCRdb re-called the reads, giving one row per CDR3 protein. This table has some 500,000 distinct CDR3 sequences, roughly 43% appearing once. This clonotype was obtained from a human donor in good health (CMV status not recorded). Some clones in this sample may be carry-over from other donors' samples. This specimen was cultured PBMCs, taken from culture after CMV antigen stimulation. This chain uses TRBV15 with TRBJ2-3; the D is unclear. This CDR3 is CATSRNWATQYF. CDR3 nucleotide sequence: TGTGCCACCAGTCGAAACTGGGCTACGCAGTATTTT.